This T cell receptor beta chain was captured by sequencing in a study of regulatory T cells in long-lasting Graves disease. The CDR3 is 14 residues long. CDR1 and CDR2 from the germline V gene are MNHNS and SASEGT. V was cut by 2 bases and J by 7 bases, with 14 bases left in between. Through Arm-PCR of CDR3 regions and iRepertoire HTBI primers, TCR beta libraries were built. As processed by the authors: Across samples, 50 to 75 TRBV and some 13 TRBJ segments were found. TCRdb re-called the multiplex PCR reads through MiXCR, storing one row per CDR3 protein. For this entry, the V and J calls and clone size follow TCRdb and not the study's own pipeline. The sample contains roughly 300,000 distinct CDR3 sequences, around 19% of which appear only once. This clonotype was counted a few times. Indicated time point: persistent/refractory GD, antithyroid drugs over 5 years with positive TRAb. With RNA extracted from PBMCs as input, the TCR library was made.

This TCR derives from a female donor with Graves disease. This specimen consisted of peripheral blood mononuclear cells (PBMCs), obtained when the disease was refractory, from a patient treated with antithyroid drugs. The chain employs TRBV6-1 and TRBJ1-1, with D possibly TRBD1 on 5 matching bases. The CDR3 bases are TGTGCCAGCAGTGAACTTCCGGGGGGGGATGAAGCTTTCTTT. Translated: CASSELPGGDEAFF.